The subject of this entry is one T cell receptor beta chain. The V segment lost 6 bases and the J segment 4 bases; nucleotides outside the gene matches: 10. The CDR3 runs 15 residues. This specimen comes from a study of sequential checkpoint blockade in melanoma. For the study at large: Randomization was 1:1 between first-line nivolumab→ipilimumab and ipilimumab→nivolumab. More than 20 patients had tumor biopsies before treatment and at week 13.

The treatment: randomized to nivolumab then ipilimumab (arm A) or the reverse (arm B). Generated by immunoSEQ multiplex PCR, the TCRdb table keeps only in-frame clones and is missing some. The table lists 650 to 850 clones, approximately 23% of them singletons. The chain carries TRBV6-7 and TRBJ2-3; the match to TRBD1 covers 7 bases. TRBV6-7 falls under the ORF class, with uncertain function. The receptor was derived from a human donor with melanoma. The sample was tumor tissue (inferred from file names), taken from a patient given nivolumab and ipilimumab in sequence. In DNA form, the CDR3 reads TGTGCCAGCAGGAGGGGGCCTTTCGAACCAGATACGCAGTATTTT. Amino acid sequence: CASRRGPFEPDTQYF.